This entry features one TCR beta chain sequence. What it recognizes is unknown. Time point noted: peripheral blood 6 weeks after treatment start. The germline V and J ends were trimmed by 2 bases and 3 bases, with 7 bases remaining between them. This CDR3 spans 13 amino acids. Germline loops: CDR1 SGHTA, CDR2 FQGNSA. The sample comes from a study of PD-L1 blockade in urothelial cancer. Overall study context: In the patient group, most of the roughly 30 were males with bladder-origin urothelial cancer. At 3 weeks after treatment start (second dose) and again at 6 weeks, blood was analyzed. Points from the study as a whole: Enhanced expansion of tumor-associated blood clones at 3 weeks characterized durable-benefit patients.

Sequencing used immunoSEQ multiplex PCR; TCRdb keeps in-frame clones, though not all of them. The sample carries about 41,000 clones, 70% to 90% recorded once. V gene TRBV7-2 combines with J gene TRBJ1-1; D unclear. The starting material was PBMCs, obtained around atezolizumab (anti-PD-L1) treatment. The clonotype was recovered from a man between 70 and 80 years old with urothelial cancer. CDR3 in amino acids: CASSLTEDTEAFF. DNA for the CDR3: TGTGCCAGCAGCTTAACTGAGGACACTGAAGCTTTCTTT.